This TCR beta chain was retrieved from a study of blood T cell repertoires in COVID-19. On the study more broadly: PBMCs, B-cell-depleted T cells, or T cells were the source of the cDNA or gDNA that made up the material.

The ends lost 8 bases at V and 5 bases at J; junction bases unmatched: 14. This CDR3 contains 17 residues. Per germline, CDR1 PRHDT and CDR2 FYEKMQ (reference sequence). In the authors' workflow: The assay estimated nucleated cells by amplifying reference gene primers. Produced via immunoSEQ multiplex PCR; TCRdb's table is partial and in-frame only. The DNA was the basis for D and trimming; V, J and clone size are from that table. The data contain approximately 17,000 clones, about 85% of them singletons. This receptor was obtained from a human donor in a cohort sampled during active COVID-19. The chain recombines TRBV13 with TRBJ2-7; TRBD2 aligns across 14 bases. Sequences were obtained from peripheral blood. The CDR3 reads CASSLRPGLAGVHEQYF. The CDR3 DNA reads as TGTGCCAGCTCACTCCGACCGGGACTAGCGGGGGTCCACGAGCAGTACTTC.